Presented here are 3 T cell receptor beta chains from one specimen sequenced in a study of T cell repertoires in cytomegalovirus infection (dated 2019 in TCRdb). The sequencing machine was an Illumina HiSeq 1500. TCRdb ran its own pipeline on the public reads, namely fastp trimming at Q25 and MiXCR clone calling, and kept in-frame beta chains. Each entry is one CDR3 protein sequence, shown with its most common DNA and genes. Counted in this sample were approximately 910,000 distinct CDR3 sequences; approximately 31% of them appeared once. Jointly, the top ten make up around an eighth of the sample. Taken with the paper, the label for treatment or condition translates to: in vitro stimulation with specific CMV peptide epitopes to enrich CMV-specific T cells. These receptors are not linked to any known antigen. Sequenced material: cultured CD8+ T cells from PBMCs, taken from culture after CMV antigen stimulation. The receptors derive from a human donor in good health (CMV status not recorded). Some clones in this sample may be carry-over from other donors' samples.

This clonotype was detected a few times. The chain joins TRBV19 to TRBJ1-1, with a tentative D call TRBD1 (5 bases). V was clipped by 5 bases and J by 10 bases, with 20 bases between them. Per germline, CDR1 LNHDA and CDR2 SQIVND (reference sequence). The CDR3 sequence is 14 residues long. The CDR3 region has the DNA TGTGCCAGTAGTTACCCGGGGCGGAATGACCGAGCTTTCTTT. It codes for CASSYPGRNDRAFF.

This clonotype came up a few times. The chain uses TRBV18 and TRBJ1-1; tentative D call: TRBD1 (6 bases). Trimming cost V 5 bases and J 4 bases, with 11 bases left between them. Germline CDR1 reads KGHSH; CDR2 reads LQKENI. The CDR3 extends over 13 amino acids. The CDR3 nucleotides read TGTGCCAGCTCAAACAGGGATGGCACTGAAGCTTTCTTT. It translates to CASSNRDGTEAFF. Full variable domain (remainder filled in from reference TRBV18 and TRBJ1-1): NAGVMQNPRHLVRRRGQEARLRCSPMKGHSHVYWYRQLPEEGLKFMVYLQKENIIDESGMPKERFSAEFPKEGPSILRIQQVVRGDSAAYFCASSNRDGTEAFFGQGTRLTVV.

This clonotype appeared a single time. The J gene is TRBJ1-2, the V gene TRBV20-1; tentatively, D is TRBD1 (5 bases). V lost 0 bases to trimming and J lost 4 bases, with 15 bases between them. Looked up from germline, CDR1 is DFQATT and CDR2 is SNEGSKA (reference sequence). This CDR3 has 15 amino acids. The CDR3 loop is CSARDPTGGAYGYTF. CDR3 sequence (DNA): TGCAGTGCTAGAGACCCCACCGGAGGGGCCTATGGCTACACCTTC.